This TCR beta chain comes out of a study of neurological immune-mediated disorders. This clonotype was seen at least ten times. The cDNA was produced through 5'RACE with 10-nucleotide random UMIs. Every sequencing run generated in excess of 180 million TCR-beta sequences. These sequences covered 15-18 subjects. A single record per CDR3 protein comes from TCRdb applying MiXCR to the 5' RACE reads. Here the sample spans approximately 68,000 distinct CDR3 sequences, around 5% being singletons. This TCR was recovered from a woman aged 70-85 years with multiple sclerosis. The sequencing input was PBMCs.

The CDR3 protein is CAIRRDATSGANVLTF. CDR3 in DNA: TGTGCCATCAGAAGGGACGCCACCTCTGGGGCCAACGTCCTGACTTTC. The chain has TRBV10-3 and TRBJ2-6; D could derive from TRBD1 or TRBD2 (5 bases each). Germline CDR1 ENHRY, CDR2 SYGVKD. Trimming took 6 bases from V and 0 from J, leaving 12 bases between them. This CDR3 contains 16 residues.